The rows below give T cell receptor beta chains drawn from one sample of a study of blood T cells in healthy people across ages. TCRdb redid the calling of the 5' RACE reads with MiXCR, one entry per CDR3 protein. In the table there are 700,000 to 950,000 distinct CDR3 sequences, approximately 43% of which are singletons. Input material: blood. The receptor source for this set is an older woman in good health. CDR3s include the opening cysteine and the closing phenylalanine or tryptophan. A D gene is named only where the DNA matches it firmly. Expanded clones get a size class; other rows say once, few or many, or leave the size out.

TRBJ2-7,.,few,TRBV18,CASSAGTGFSSYEQYF,TGTGCCAGCTCGGCCGGTACAGGGTTCAGCTCCTACGAGCAGTACTTC
TRBJ1-5,.,.,TRBV7-2,CASSFRDNNQPQHF,TGTGCCAGCAGCTTCCGGGACAATAATCAGCCCCAGCATTTT
TRBJ2-6,.,.,TRBV12-3/TRBV12-4,CASTLLGANVLTF,TGTGCCAGCACCCTTTTGGGGGCCAACGTCCTGACTTTC
TRBJ2-5,TRBD1,.,TRBV28,CASSFFGTGDQETQYF,TGTGCCAGCAGTTTTTTTGGGACAGGGGACCAAGAGACCCAGTACTTC
TRBJ2-1,TRBD2,.,TRBV5-1,CASSDLPGASGSGEQFF,TGCGCCAGCAGCGACCTACCGGGAGCTAGCGGGAGCGGAGAGCAGTTCTTC
TRBJ2-7,TRBD1,.,TRBV6-2/TRBV6-3,CASSDVQGADEQYF,TGTGCCAGCAGTGACGTTCAGGGGGCTGACGAGCAGTACTTC
TRBJ2-1,TRBD2,.,TRBV27,CASSFPGTRRFF,TGTGCCAGCAGTTTCCCCGGGACTAGGAGGTTCTTC
TRBJ1-4,.,few,TRBV5-1,CASSSTWATNEKLFF,TGCGCCAGCAGCTCCACTTGGGCAACTAATGAAAAACTGTTTTTT
TRBJ2-1,TRBD2,.,TRBV9,CASSVAGGDYNEQFF,TGTGCCAGCAGCGTAGCGGGGGGGGACTACAATGAGCAGTTCTTC
TRBJ2-7,TRBD2,many,TRBV27,CASSAPQSGASYEQYF,TGTGCCAGCAGTGCCCCTCAGAGCGGGGCTTCCTACGAGCAGTACTTC
TRBJ2-1,TRBD2,.,TRBV4-2,CASSQDPGRWTDEQFF,TGTGCCAGCAGCCAAGATCCCGGGAGGTGGACTGATGAGCAGTTCTTC
TRBJ1-6,.,once,TRBV27,CASPRGSSPLHF,TGTGCCAGTCCGCGCGGCAGCTCACCCCTCCACTTT
TRBJ2-5,TRBD2,few,TRBV20-1,CSARGASGGKETQYF,TGCAGTGCTAGAGGGGCTAGCGGGGGGAAAGAGACCCAGTACTTC
TRBJ2-1,.,.,TRBV25-1,CASSGLGSSYNEQFF,TGTGCCAGCAGTGGCCTTGGCAGCTCCTACAATGAGCAGTTCTTC
TRBJ1-1,.,few,TRBV5-1,CASSLESAFF,TGCGCCAGCAGCTTGGAATCAGCTTTCTTT
TRBJ2-2,TRBD2,.,TRBV6-2/TRBV6-3,CASSSFGLAGPNTGELFF,TGTGCCAGCAGTTCCTTCGGGCTAGCGGGACCGAACACCGGGGAGCTGTTTTTT
TRBJ2-1,.,few,TRBV7-8,CASSSLEGGEFF,TGTGCCAGCAGCTCCTTAGAAGGAGGGGAGTTCTTC
TRBJ1-2,.,.,TRBV18,CGSSPPSPGVNYGYTF,TGTGGCAGCTCACCACCATCACCAGGAGTTAACTATGGCTACACCTTC
TRBJ2-1,.,few,TRBV29-1,CSAFYNEQFF,TGCAGCGCCTTCTACAATGAGCAGTTCTTC
TRBJ1-6,.,.,TRBV27,CASSAAGAYNSSLHF,TGTGCCAGCAGTGCTGCAGGGGCCTATAATTCATCCCTCCACTTT
TRBJ1-3,TRBD1,.,TRBV9,CASSGTGGAGTIYF,TGTGCCAGCAGCGGAACAGGGGGGGCAGGGACCATATATTTT
TRBJ2-7,.,.,TRBV3-1,CASSQNRWTYNEQYF,TGTGCCAGCAGCCAAAACAGGTGGACCTACAATGAGCAGTACTTC
TRBJ2-1,TRBD2,.,TRBV20-1,CSARDEVRTSGSLWGNEQFF,TGCAGTGCTAGAGATGAAGTTCGGACTAGCGGGAGTCTTTGGGGCAATGAGCAGTTCTTC
TRBJ2-5,.,.,TRBV20-1,CSARDWGIPNEQYF,TGCAGTGCTAGAGATTGGGGCATACCCAATGAGCAGTACTTC
TRBJ2-7,.,.,TRBV3-1,CASSRAGRDYEQYF,TGTGCCAGCAGCCGAGCAGGGAGAGATTACGAGCAGTACTTC
TRBJ2-3,.,few,TRBV11-2,CASSSRPSEFTQYF,TGTGCCAGCAGCTCACGGCCGAGCGAGTTTACGCAGTATTTT
TRBJ2-3,TRBD2,.,TRBV4-1,CASSYGGVGDTQYF,TGCGCCAGCAGCTATGGGGGGGTCGGAGATACGCAGTATTTT
TRBJ2-1,.,.,TRBV20-1,CCARGPSTSIVFF,TGCTGTGCTAGAGGGCCCTCGACTAGTATCGTGTTCTTC
TRBJ2-5,.,few,TRBV5-1,CASSVASLPGETQYF,TGCGCCAGCAGCGTAGCCTCGCTCCCCGGAGAGACCCAGTACTTC
TRBJ2-3,TRBD2,few,TRBV5-1,CASSPEWTSGGDTQYF,TGCGCCAGCAGCCCCGAATGGACTAGCGGGGGGGATACGCAGTATTTT
TRBJ2-3,TRBD1,many,TRBV20-1,CSAPGQDTDTQYF,TGCAGTGCTCCGGGACAGGACACAGATACGCAGTATTTT
TRBJ2-5,.,.,TRBV18,CASSLQGGGQETQYF,TGTGCCAGCTCACTCCAGGGTGGTGGACAAGAGACCCAGTACTTC
TRBJ2-1,.,.,TRBV5-6,CASSVLHNEQFF,TGTGCCAGCAGCGTTCTACACAATGAGCAGTTCTTC
TRBJ2-3,TRBD2,few,TRBV10-3,CAISESLAGGTDTQYF,TGTGCCATCAGTGAGTCGTTAGCGGGGGGCACAGATACGCAGTATTTT
TRBJ2-1,.,few,TRBV7-3,CASSPTGTPNNEQFF,TGTGCCAGCAGCCCCACCGGGACTCCAAACAATGAGCAGTTCTTC
TRBJ2-1,TRBD2,.,TRBV28,CASSSRLAPTDDEQFF,TGTGCCAGCAGTTCCCGACTAGCGCCCACAGACGATGAGCAGTTCTTC
TRBJ1-5,TRBD1,.,TRBV27,CASRQGGGNQPQHF,TGTGCCAGTAGACAGGGGGGGGGCAATCAGCCCCAGCATTTT
TRBJ2-7,.,.,TRBV6-6,CASSPMDYPAYEQYF,TGTGCCAGCAGTCCGATGGATTACCCGGCCTACGAGCAGTACTTC
TRBJ1-2,TRBD1,.,TRBV6-1,CASRGQGVPNYGYTF,TGTGCCAGCAGAGGACAGGGCGTACCTAACTATGGCTACACCTTC
TRBJ2-5,TRBD2,.,TRBV4-3,CASSQGHSSGQETQYF,TGCGCCAGCAGCCAAGGCCATTCTAGCGGACAAGAGACCCAGTACTTC
TRBJ1-1,.,few,TRBV6-2/TRBV6-3,CASDSIMNTEAFF,TGTGCCAGCGATAGTATTATGAACACTGAAGCTTTCTTT
TRBJ2-5,TRBD2,.,TRBV7-2,CASSFFSGRIETQYF,TGTGCCAGCAGCTTTTTTAGCGGGAGAATAGAGACCCAGTACTTC
TRBJ2-1,TRBD2,.,TRBV2,CASRWGLAGNEQFF,TGTGCCAGCAGATGGGGACTAGCGGGCAATGAGCAGTTCTTC
TRBJ1-5,TRBD1,.,TRBV20-1,CRALRPGGGNQPQHF,TGCAGGGCCTTGAGGCCAGGGGGAGGCAATCAGCCCCAGCATTTT
TRBJ2-5,TRBD1,.,TRBV20-1,CSARAGGETQYF,TGCAGTGCTAGAGCAGGGGGAGAGACCCAGTACTTC
TRBJ2-3,TRBD2,.,TRBV7-8,CASRIKRGISTDTQYF,TGTGCCAGCAGAATAAAGCGGGGAATAAGCACAGATACGCAGTATTTT
TRBJ2-7,TRBD1,.,TRBV27,CASSFGTGSEQYF,TGTGCCAGCAGTTTTGGGACAGGGAGCGAGCAGTACTTC
TRBJ2-7,.,.,TRBV7-8,CATRESGYEQYF,TGTGCCACTCGGGAGTCGGGGTACGAGCAGTACTTC
TRBJ2-5,.,.,TRBV20-1,CSARTTGGIQETQYF,TGCAGTGCTAGAACAACCGGGGGAATCCAAGAGACCCAGTACTTC
TRBJ2-2,TRBD2,.,TRBV20-1,CSALRGGLGTGELFF,TGCAGTGCTCTTCGGGGGGGCCTCGGCACCGGGGAGCTGTTTTTT
TRBJ2-1,.,.,TRBV4-3,CASSQASGPGSYNEQFF,TGCGCCAGCAGCCAAGCCTCGGGGCCTGGCTCCTACAATGAGCAGTTCTTC
TRBJ2-5,.,many,TRBV10-3,CAISVWATSTVQTQYF,TGTGCCATCAGTGTCTGGGCCACTAGTACCGTGCAGACCCAGTACTTC
TRBJ1-2,TRBD1,.,TRBV29-1,CSVGGQGPENYGYTF,TGCAGCGTTGGGGGACAGGGGCCAGAAAACTATGGCTACACCTTC
TRBJ2-5,.,many,TRBV6-5,CASRPGSRETQYF,TGTGCCAGCAGACCAGGGTCGCGAGAGACCCAGTACTTC
TRBJ2-7,.,.,TRBV27,CASSPQGYWLYEQYF,TGTGCCAGCAGTCCCCAGGGCTATTGGCTCTACGAGCAGTACTTC